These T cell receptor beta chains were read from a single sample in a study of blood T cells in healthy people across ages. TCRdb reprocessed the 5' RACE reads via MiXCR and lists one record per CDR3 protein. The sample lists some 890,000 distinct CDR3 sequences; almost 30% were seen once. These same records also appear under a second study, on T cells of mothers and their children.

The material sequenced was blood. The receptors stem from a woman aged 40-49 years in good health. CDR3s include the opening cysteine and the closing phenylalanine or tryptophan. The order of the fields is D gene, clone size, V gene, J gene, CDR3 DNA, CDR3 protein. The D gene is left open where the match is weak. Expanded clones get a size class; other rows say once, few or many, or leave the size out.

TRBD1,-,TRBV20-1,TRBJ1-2,TGCAGTGCGCCGCACAGGGGGCGGGATGGCTACACCTTC,CSAPHRGRDGYTF
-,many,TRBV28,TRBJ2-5,TGTGCCAGCAGTTTAAATGGGTATGCGACCCAGTACTTC,CASSLNGYATQYF
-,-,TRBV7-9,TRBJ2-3,TGTGCCAGCAGCTTAGACGTCGACGGGGATACGCAGTATTTT,CASSLDVDGDTQYF
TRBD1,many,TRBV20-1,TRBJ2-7,TGCAGTGCTAGAGACCACAGGGGCTACGAGCAGTACTTC,CSARDHRGYEQYF
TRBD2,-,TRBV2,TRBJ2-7,TGTGCCAGCAGCAAGCGGGAGTCCACCTACGAGCAGTACTTC,CASSKRESTYEQYF
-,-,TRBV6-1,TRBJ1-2,TGTGCCAGCAGTGAAGCGGGACAAGGGGGGAAGGTTTATGGCTACACCTTC,CASSEAGQGGKVYGYTF
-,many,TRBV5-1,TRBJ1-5,TGCGCCAGCAGCCCGGGACCGGGTCAGCCCCAGCATTTT,CASSPGPGQPQHF
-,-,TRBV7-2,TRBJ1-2,TGTGCCAGCAGCTTAAGTTTGACTGCCTATGGCTACACCTTC,CASSLSLTAYGYTF
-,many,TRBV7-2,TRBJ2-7,TGTGCCAGCAGCCCAAGGGGGGGACGGGGCTCCTACGAGCAGTACTTC,CASSPRGGRGSYEQYF
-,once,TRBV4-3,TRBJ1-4,TGCGCCAGCAGCCAAGAGAAAATGGCGGCTAACCGTGGAAAACTGTTTTTT,CASSQEKMAANRGKLFF
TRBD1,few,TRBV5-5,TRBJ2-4,TGTGCCAGCAGCCCCATGGGACAGGGATTAGCCAAAAACATTCAGTACTTC,CASSPMGQGLAKNIQYF
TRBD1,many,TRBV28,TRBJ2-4,TGTGCCAGCAGTGTCTCAGGGGGCGCAAACAAAAACATTCAGTACTTC,CASSVSGGANKNIQYF
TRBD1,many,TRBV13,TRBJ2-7,TGTGCCAGCAGCCCTAAACAGGGGGTTGTCTACGAGCAGTACTTC,CASSPKQGVVYEQYF
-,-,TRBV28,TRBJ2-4,TGTGCCAGCATTTCCCCGGGGCTAGCCAAAAACATTCAGTACTTC,CASISPGLAKNIQYF
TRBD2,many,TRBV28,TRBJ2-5,TGTGCCAGCAGTTTAACGGGGGGGCTAGGAGAGACCCAGTACTTC,CASSLTGGLGETQYF
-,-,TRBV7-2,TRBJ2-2,TGTGCCAGCAGCATCCCGGACGTAAACACCGGGGAGCTGTTTTTT,CASSIPDVNTGELFF
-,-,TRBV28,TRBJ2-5,TGTGCCAACAGCCCCAGGGGGGTGGGGTCCTACAATGAGCAGTACTTC,CANSPRGVGSYNEQYF
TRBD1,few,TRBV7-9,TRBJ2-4,TGTGCCAGCAGCCAACGACAGGGTATGGATGAGCAGTACTTC,CASSQRQGMDEQYF
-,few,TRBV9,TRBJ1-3,TGTGCCAGCAGCCCTCGGGCCGTTAGCTCTGGAAACACCATATATTTT,CASSPRAVSSGNTIYF
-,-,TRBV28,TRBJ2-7,TGTGCCAGCAGTCCCTATCACCGGGTACTACCTAAGGAGCAGTACTTC,CASSPYHRVLPKEQYF
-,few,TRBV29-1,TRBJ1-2,TGCAGCGTTGAAACGAGGCAGAACTATGGCTACACCTTC,CSVETRQNYGYTF
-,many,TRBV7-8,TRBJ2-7,TGTGCCAGCAGCTTAGCGTCTATGGGCAGTAGCTCCTACGAGCAGTACTTC,CASSLASMGSSSYEQYF
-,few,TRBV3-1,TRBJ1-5,TGTGCCAGCAGCCAAGGGGGGGCACGCAATCAGCCCCAGCATTTT,CASSQGGARNQPQHF
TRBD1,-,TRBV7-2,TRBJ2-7,TGTGCCAGCAGCTTAGTTTCACAGGGGGTACCTTACGAGCAGTACTTC,CASSLVSQGVPYEQYF
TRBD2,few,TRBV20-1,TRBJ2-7,TGCAGTGCTAGAGATAAGAGCGGGGACTACTACGAGCAGTACTTC,CSARDKSGDYYEQYF
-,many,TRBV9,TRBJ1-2,TGTGCCAGCAGCGGGGACACTGGCTACACCTTC,CASSGDTGYTF
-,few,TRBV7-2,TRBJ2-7,TGTGCCAGCAGCCCAGTGCGGCCAGCCTACGAGCAGTACTTC,CASSPVRPAYEQYF
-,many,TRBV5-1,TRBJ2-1,TGCGCCAGCAGCTCCAGGGACCTTAGAGGAAATGAGCAGTTCTTC,CASSSRDLRGNEQFF
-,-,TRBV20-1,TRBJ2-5,TGCAGTGCCGACCCTGGAGACACGGGATGGTGGACCCAGTACTTC,CSADPGDTGWWTQYF
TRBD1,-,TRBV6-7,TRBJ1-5,TGTGCCAGCAGTTACCCCGGGGGGGGACAGGGGGATCAGCCCCAGCATTTT,CASSYPGGGQGDQPQHF
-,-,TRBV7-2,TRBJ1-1,TGTGCCAGCAGCCCCCAACAGGGATTGAACACTGAAGCTTTCTTT,CASSPQQGLNTEAFF
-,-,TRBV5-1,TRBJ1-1,TGCGCCAGCAGCTTCGCCCAAGCGACAGTCATGAACACTGAAGCTTTCTTT,CASSFAQATVMNTEAFF
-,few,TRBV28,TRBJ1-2,TGTGCCAGCAGTTTAACCCCTGATGGCTACACCTTC,CASSLTPDGYTF
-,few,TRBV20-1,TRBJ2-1,TGCAGTGCTCCTATGGGGGGGGCTAGTTTTGAGCAGGTCTTC,CSAPMGGASFEQVF
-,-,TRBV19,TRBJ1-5,TGTGCCAGTAGCACACGGGACACCGGAGGGTATCAGCCCCAGCATTTT,CASSTRDTGGYQPQHF
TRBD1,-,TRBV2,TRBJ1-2,TGTGCCAGCAGGCCCGACAGGGGGGATGGCTACACCTTC,CASRPDRGDGYTF
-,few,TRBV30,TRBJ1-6,TGTGCCTGGAGTTTTATTTCACCCCTCCACTTT,CAWSFISPLHF
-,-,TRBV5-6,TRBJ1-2,TGTGCCACCAACACTCCCCGTGAGGGGAACTATGGCTACACCTTC,CATNTPREGNYGYTF
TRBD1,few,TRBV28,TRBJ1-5,TGTGCCAGCAGCGGGACAGGGGACGACGGCAATCAGCCCCAGCATTTT,CASSGTGDDGNQPQHF
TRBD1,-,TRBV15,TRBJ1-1,TGTGCCACCAGCAGAGGCCGGGACAGGGGCACTGAAGCTTTCTTT,CATSRGRDRGTEAFF